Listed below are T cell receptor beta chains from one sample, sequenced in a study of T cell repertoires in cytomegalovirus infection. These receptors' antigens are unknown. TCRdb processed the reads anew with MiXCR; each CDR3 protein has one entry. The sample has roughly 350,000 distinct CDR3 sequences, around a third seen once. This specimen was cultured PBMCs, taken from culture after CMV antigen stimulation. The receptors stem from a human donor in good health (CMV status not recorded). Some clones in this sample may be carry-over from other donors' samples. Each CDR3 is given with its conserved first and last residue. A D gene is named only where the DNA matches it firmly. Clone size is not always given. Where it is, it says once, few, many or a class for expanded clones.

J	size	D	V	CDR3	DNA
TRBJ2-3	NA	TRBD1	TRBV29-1	CSVEGGTGGGGDTQYF	TGCAGCGTTGAAGGGGGAACAGGGGGAGGCGGAGATACGCAGTATTTT
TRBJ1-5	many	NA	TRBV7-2	CASSRGALSNQPQHF	TGTGCCAGCAGCCGAGGGGCGTTAAGCAATCAGCCCCAGCATTTT
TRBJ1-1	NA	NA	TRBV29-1	CSVDTAANTEAFF	TGCAGCGTTGACACGGCAGCGAACACTGAAGCTTTCTTT
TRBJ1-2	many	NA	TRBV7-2	CASSYYRDGYTF	TGTGCCAGCAGCTACTACAGGGACGGCTACACCTTC
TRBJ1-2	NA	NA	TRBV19	CASSTRGDGYTF	TGTGCCAGTAGTACCCGGGGGGATGGCTACACCTTC
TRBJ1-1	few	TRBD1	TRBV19	CASIPLPGQGNTEAFF	TGTGCCAGTATCCCACTTCCGGGACAGGGGAACACTGAAGCTTTCTTT
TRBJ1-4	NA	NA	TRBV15	CATSKQGANEKLFF	TGTGCCACCAGCAAACAGGGAGCTAATGAAAAACTGTTTTTT
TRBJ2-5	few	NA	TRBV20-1	CSAGTEEETQYF	TGCAGTGCTGGGACGGAAGAAGAGACCCAGTACTTC
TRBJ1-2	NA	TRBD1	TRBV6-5	CASSFRQGGGYTF	TGTGCCAGCAGTTTTAGACAGGGGGGAGGCTACACCTTC
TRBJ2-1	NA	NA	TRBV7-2	CASSLAGSREQFF	TGTGCCAGCAGCTTAGCCGGCTCCCGTGAGCAGTTCTTC
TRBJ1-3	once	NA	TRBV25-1	CASSDTRQSVNTMYF	TGTGCCAGCAGTGATACCCGACAGTCCGTAAACACCATGTATTTT
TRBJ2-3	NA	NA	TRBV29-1	CSETTSGTDTQYF	TGCAGCGAAACGACTAGTGGTACAGATACGCAGTATTTT
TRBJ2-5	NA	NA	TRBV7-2	CASSLASGTQYF	TGTGCCAGCAGCTTAGCAAGCGGGACCCAGTACTTC
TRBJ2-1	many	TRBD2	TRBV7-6	CASSLGLAGNEQFF	TGTGCCAGCAGCCTCGGACTAGCTGGGAATGAGCAGTTCTTC
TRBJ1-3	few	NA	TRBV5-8	CASSPTFSGNTIYF	TGTGCCAGCAGCCCGACCTTCTCTGGAAACACCATATATTTT
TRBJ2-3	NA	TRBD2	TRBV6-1	CASRRASSGKDPDTQYF	TGTGCCAGCAGAAGAGCGTCTAGCGGGAAGGATCCAGATACGCAGTATTTT
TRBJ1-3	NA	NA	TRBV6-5	CASSYSAGEVYTIYF	TGTGCCAGCAGTTACTCGGCAGGGGAGGTTTACACCATATATTTT
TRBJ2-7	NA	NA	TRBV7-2	CASSLYPGSSYEQYF	TGTGCCAGCAGCTTATATCCGGGGTCTTCCTACGAGCAGTACTTC
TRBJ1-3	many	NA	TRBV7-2	CASSSPVRSSGNTIYF	TGTGCCAGCAGCTCACCGGTCCGCAGCTCTGGAAACACCATATATTTT
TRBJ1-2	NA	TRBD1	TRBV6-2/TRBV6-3	CASRFLLDRPYGYTF	TGTGCCAGCAGATTCCTTTTGGACAGGCCCTATGGCTACACCTTC
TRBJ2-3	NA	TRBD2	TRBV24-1	CATSDPTSGRAPDTQYF	TGTGCCACCAGTGATCCGACTAGCGGGAGGGCCCCAGATACGCAGTATTTT
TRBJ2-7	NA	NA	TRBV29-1	CSAWDGRFYEQYF	TGCAGCGCCTGGGACGGTAGATTCTACGAGCAGTACTTC
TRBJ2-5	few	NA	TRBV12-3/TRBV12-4	CASSTSRGHTETQYF	TGTGCCAGCAGTACCTCTAGGGGTCATACAGAGACCCAGTACTTC
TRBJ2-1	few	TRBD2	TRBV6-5	CASSYDTGLAAYNEQFF	TGTGCCAGCAGTTACGACACAGGACTAGCGGCCTACAATGAGCAGTTCTTC
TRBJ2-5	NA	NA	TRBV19	CASSIGVQETQYF	TGTGCCAGTAGTATTGGCGTCCAAGAGACCCAGTACTTC
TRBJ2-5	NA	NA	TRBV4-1	CASSQLGQGQVTQYF	TGCGCCAGCAGCCAACTCGGGCAGGGTCAAGTGACCCAGTACTTC
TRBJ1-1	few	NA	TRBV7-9	CASSLQTPEAFF	TGTGCCAGCAGCCTACAGACACCTGAAGCTTTCTTT
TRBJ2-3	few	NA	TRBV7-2	CASRGQFTQYF	TGTGCCAGCAGGGGACAATTCACGCAGTATTTT
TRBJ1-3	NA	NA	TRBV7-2	CASTLGMAGNTIYF	TGTGCCAGCACCCTAGGGATGGCGGGCAACACCATATATTTT
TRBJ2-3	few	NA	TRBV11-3	CASSSRPDRGPDTQYF	TGTGCCAGCAGCTCGCGCCCGGACCGGGGTCCAGATACGCAGTATTTT
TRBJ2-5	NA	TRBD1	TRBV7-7	CASSPLGTGVEETQYF	TGTGCCAGCAGCCCCCTGGGGACAGGGGTCGAAGAGACCCAGTACTTC
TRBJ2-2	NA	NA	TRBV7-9	CASSLSPADRTGELFF	TGTGCCAGCAGCTTAAGCCCGGCGGACCGCACCGGGGAGCTGTTTTTT
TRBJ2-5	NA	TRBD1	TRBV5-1	CASSPDRGGQETQYF	TGCGCCAGCAGCCCGGACAGGGGAGGTCAAGAGACCCAGTACTTC
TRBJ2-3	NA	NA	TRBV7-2	CASSLIISLTRENTQYF	TGTGCCAGCAGCTTAATCATCAGCCTAACCCGGGAAAATACGCAGTATTTT
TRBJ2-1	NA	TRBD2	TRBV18	CASSPPLAGYNEQFF	TGTGCCAGCTCACCACCCCTAGCGGGGTACAATGAGCAGTTCTTC
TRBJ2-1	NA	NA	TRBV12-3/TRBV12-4	CASSLALRIGPPSDNEQFF	TGTGCCAGCAGTTTAGCGTTGAGGATCGGACCCCCCTCAGACAATGAGCAGTTCTTC
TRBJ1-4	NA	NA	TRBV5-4	CASSSPQRNEKLFF	TGTGCCAGCAGCTCACCACAGCGGAATGAAAAACTGTTTTTT
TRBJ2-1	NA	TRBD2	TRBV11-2	CASSSRGLAGVNEQFF	TGTGCCAGCAGCTCTCGGGGGCTAGCGGGAGTTAATGAGCAGTTCTTC
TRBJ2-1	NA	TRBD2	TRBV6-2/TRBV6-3	CASSYRGLADYNEQFF	TGTGCCAGCAGTTACCGCGGACTAGCGGATTACAATGAGCAGTTCTTC